This T cell receptor (beta chain) was identified in a study of T cells in Graves' hyperthyroidism and ophthalmopathy. With regard to this clonotype: Antigen specificity is unknown.

The germline V and J ends were trimmed by 2 bases and 5 bases, with 12 bases remaining between them. The CDR3 is 14 residues long. CDR1 is MNHEY and CDR2 is SVGAGI in the germline V gene. The study's findings and limits: Among clonotypes expanded in thyroid above 0.001, most were also found in blood.

Amplification of TCR beta CDR3 regions used RNA as the template. RT-PCR in the first round (using the HTBI primer set) targeted the TCR CDR3. TCRdb reprocessed the multiplex PCR reads with MiXCR, giving one entry per CDR3 protein. The data contain 500,000 to 750,000 distinct CDR3 sequences, 15% to 19% of them singletons. When ophthalmopathy did not progress within 18 months, Graves' hyperthyroidism was considered stable. PBMCs were obtained from 9.5 to 10 ml fresh peripheral blood. This clonotype was sampled from a woman under 40 with Graves' hyperthyroidism. The sequencing input was blood. V and J are TRBV6-5 and TRBJ1-1, with D perhaps TRBD1 (5 bases). The CDR3 bases are TGTGCCAGCAGTTACGGGCAGGGTTGGACTGAAGCTTTCTTT. Amino acid sequence: CASSYGQGWTEAFF.